This TCR beta chain was recovered during a study of T cell changes during pregnancy in multiple sclerosis. Germline loops: CDR1 SNHLY, CDR2 FYNNEI. Unmatched junction bases numbered 5, after V lost 6 bases and J lost 3 bases. The CDR3 contains 13 residues. Assay used: immunoSEQ multiplex PCR; TCRdb lists only in-frame clones, some missing. The sample lists 70,000 to 100,000 clones, approximately 94% occurring once. The TCR comes from a female donor with multiple sclerosis, enrolled in a pregnancy study. The chain carries TRBV2 and TRBJ2-7; TRBD1 matches 7 bases. Here the sequenced sample was peripheral blood, taken in the third trimester of pregnancy. The CDR3 reads CASRTGISYEQYF. In DNA, the CDR3 is TGTGCCAGCAGGACAGGGATCAGCTACGAGCAGTACTTC.